Each of the 3 T cell receptor beta chains below was sequenced from the same sample in a study of technical replicates of blood from several donors. Here immunoSEQ multiplex PCR was the method, and the copy in TCRdb shows in-frame clones only, minus some. The sample lists about 83,000 clones, about 94% seen once, with around 0.23% in the top ten. Specimen: T cells isolated from PBMCs. The receptors come from a human donor in good health.

This clone appeared a single time. This chain links TRBV6-5 with TRBJ2-7; D might be TRBD2 (6 bases). Germline CDR1 is MNHEY and CDR2 is SVGAGI. This CDR3 is 16 amino acids long. Trimming removed 2 bases from V and 5 bases from J, with 19 bases in between. CDR3 loop: CASSYRMGTGVNEQYF. For the CDR3, the DNA is TGTGCCAGCAGTTACCGAATGGGGACGGGGGTAAACGAGCAGTACTTC.

The rearrangement uses TRBV29-1 and TRBJ2-5, with 9 bases lining up with TRBD1. Germline trimming cut 8 bases from V and 2 bases from J; bases unmatched to any gene: 6. Germline V CDR1 and CDR2: SQVTM, ANQGSEA. The CDR3 is made up of 13 amino acids. CDR3 in amino acids: CSSAGQGQETQYF. Written as DNA, the CDR3 is TGCAGCTCGGCGGGACAGGGACAAGAGACCCAGTACTTC.

The chain employs TRBV9 and TRBJ1-2; 7 nucleotides agree with TRBD1. The V segment lost 3 bases and the J segment 7 bases; nucleotides outside the gene matches: 12. Germline assignment: CDR1 SGDLS and CDR2 YYNGEE. The CDR3 spans 15 residues. CDR3 in DNA: TGTGCCAGCAGCGCCGAGACCGGGACAGCAATTGGCTACACCTTC. Protein: CASSAETGTAIGYTF.